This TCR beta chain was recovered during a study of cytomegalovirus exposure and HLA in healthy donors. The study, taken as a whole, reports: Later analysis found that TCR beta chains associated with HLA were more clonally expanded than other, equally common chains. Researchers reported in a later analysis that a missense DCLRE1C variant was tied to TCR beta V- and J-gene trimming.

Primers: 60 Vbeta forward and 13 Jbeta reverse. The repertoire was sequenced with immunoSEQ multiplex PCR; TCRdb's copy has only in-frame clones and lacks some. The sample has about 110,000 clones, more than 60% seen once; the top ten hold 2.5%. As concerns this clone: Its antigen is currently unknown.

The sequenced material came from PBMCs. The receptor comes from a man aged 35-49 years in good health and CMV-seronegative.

CDR3 in DNA: TGTGCCAGCAGCCAGCGTTCCGGGACAGAATACGAGCAGTACTTC. It codes for CASSQRSGTEYEQYF. The V and J genes are TRBV14 and TRBJ2-7, with 7 nucleotides matching TRBD1. The CDR3 contains 15 residues. V shed 3 bases, J shed 4 bases, and the junction held 9 bases outside the gene matches. CDR1 is SGHDN, CDR2 FVKESK, per germline.